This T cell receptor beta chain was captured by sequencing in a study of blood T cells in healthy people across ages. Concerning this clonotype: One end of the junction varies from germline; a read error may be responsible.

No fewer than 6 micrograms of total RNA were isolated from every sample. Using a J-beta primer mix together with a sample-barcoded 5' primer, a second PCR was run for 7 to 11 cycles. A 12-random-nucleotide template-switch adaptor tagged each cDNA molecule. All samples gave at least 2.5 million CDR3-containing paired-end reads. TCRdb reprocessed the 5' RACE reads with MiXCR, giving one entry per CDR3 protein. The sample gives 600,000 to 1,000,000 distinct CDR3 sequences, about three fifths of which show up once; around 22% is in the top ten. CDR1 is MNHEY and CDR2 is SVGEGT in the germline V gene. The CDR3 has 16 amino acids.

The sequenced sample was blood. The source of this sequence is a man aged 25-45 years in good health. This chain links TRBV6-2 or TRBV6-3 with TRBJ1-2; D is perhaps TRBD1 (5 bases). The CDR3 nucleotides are TGTGCCGGCAGGAGACCTCCGGGGCAAATCAGGGATGGCTACACCTTC. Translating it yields CAGRRPPGQIRDGYTF.